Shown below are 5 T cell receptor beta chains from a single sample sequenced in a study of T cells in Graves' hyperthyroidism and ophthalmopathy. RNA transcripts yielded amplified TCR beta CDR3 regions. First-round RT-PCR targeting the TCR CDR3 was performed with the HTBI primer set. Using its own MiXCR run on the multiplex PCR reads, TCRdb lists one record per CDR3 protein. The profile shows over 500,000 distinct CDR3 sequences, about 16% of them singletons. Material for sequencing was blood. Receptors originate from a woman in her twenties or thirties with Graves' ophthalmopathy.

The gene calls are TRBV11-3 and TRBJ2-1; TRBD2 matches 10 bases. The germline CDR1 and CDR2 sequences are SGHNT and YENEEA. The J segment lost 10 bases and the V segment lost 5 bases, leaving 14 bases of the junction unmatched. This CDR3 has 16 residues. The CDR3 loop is CASSPWPSGSAGEQFF. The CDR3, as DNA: TGTGCCAGCAGCCCTTGGCCTAGCGGGAGCGCTGGAGAGCAGTTCTTC. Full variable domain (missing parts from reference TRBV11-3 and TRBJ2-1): EAGVVQSPRYKIIEKKQPVAFWCNPISGHNTLYWYLQNLGQGPELLIRYENEEAVDDSQLPKDRFSAERLKGVDSTLKIQPAELGDSAVYLCASSPWPSGSAGEQFFGPGTRLTVL.

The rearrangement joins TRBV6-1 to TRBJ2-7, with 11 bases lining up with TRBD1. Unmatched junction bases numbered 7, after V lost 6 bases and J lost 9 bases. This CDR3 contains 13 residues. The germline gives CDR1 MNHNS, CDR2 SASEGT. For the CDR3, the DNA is TGTGCCAGCAGAATGGGACAGGGGGATCGGCAGTACTTC. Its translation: CASRMGQGDRQYF.

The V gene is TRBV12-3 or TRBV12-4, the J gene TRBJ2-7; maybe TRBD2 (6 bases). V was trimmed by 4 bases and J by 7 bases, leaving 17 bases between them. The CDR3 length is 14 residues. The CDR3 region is CASSWGVTGREQYF. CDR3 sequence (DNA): TGTGCCAGCAGTTGGGGGGTTACGGGAAGGGAGCAGTACTTC.

The CDR3: CASSYSLAGASQETQYF. The DNA for the CDR3 is TGTGCCAGCAGTTACTCGCTAGCGGGAGCTTCCCAAGAGACCCAGTACTTC. The chain joins TRBV6-2 or TRBV6-3 to TRBJ2-5; 10 nucleotides align to TRBD2. This CDR3 is 17 amino acids long. Germline V gene sequence: CDR1 MNHEY, CDR2 SVGEGT. Trimming cost V 0 bases and J 1 base; bases outside gene matches: 5.

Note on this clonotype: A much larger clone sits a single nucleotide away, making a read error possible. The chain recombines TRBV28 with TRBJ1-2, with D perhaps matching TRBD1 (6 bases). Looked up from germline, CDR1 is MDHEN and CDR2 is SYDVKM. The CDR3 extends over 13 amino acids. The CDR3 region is CTSSTDSLYGYTF. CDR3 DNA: TGTACCAGCAGTACGGACAGCCTCTATGGCTACACCTTC.